The clone carrying this T cell receptor beta chain showed up just a few times. Study processing details: Reference gene primer amplification gave nucleated cell count estimates. The table came from immunoSEQ multiplex PCR; TCRdb's copy has only in-frame clones and leaves some out. The D gene and trimming were derived from the DNA, and the V and J assignments and clone size from that table. The sample shows under 200,000 clones, about 86% of them seen only once. The source of the sample is a study of blood T cell repertoires in COVID-19. Study-level information: Sites in the United States, Italy and Spain provided acute and convalescent COVID-19 samples. PBMCs, B-cell-depleted T cells, or T cells were the source of the cDNA or gDNA that made up the material.

Per germline, CDR1 SGHDT and CDR2 YYEEEE. The CDR3 has 15 amino acids. V was pared by 2 bases and J by 3 bases, with 5 bases of the junction left unmatched. Sequences were obtained from peripheral blood. V and J are TRBV5-6 and TRBJ2-1, with 7 positions matching TRBD2. The receptor was derived from a man aged 50-59 years with active or convalescent COVID-19. The CDR3 coding sequence is TGTGCCAGCAGCTTTTCCGGGACTAACTACAATGAGCAGTTCTTC. Its translation: CASSFSGTNYNEQFF.